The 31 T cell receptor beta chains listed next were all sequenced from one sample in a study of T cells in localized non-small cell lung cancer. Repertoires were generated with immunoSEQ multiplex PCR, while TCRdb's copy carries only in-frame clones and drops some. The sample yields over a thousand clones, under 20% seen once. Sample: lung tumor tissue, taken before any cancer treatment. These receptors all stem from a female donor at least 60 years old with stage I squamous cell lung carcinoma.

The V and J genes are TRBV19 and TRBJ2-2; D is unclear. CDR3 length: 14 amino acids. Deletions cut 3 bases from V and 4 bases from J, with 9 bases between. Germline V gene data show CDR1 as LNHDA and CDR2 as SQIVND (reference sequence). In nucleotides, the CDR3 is TGTGCCAGTAGTATCCGCGGTCGCACCGGGGAGCTGTTTTTT. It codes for CASSIRGRTGELFF. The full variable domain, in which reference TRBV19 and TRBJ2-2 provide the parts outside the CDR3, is DGGITQSPKYLFRKEGQNVTLSCEQNLNHDAMYWYRQDPGQGLRLIYYSQIVNDFQKGDIAEGYSVSREKKESFPLTVTSAQKNPTAFYLCASSIRGRTGELFFGEGSRLTVL.

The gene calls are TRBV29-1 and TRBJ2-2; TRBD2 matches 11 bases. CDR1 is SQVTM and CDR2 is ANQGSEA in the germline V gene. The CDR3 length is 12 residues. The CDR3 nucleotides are TGCAGTGGTAGCGGGAGGGCCGGGGAGCTGTTTTTT. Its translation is CSGSGRAGELFF.

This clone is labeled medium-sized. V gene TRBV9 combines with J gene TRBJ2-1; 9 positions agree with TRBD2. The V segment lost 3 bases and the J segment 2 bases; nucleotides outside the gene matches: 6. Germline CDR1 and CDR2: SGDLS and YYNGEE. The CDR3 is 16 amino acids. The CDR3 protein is CASSASTSGAYNEQFF. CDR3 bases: TGTGCCAGCAGCGCTTCGACTAGCGGAGCCTACAATGAGCAGTTCTTC. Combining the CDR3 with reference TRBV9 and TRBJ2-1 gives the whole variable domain DSGVTQTPKHLITATGQRVTLRCSPRSGDLSVYWYQQSLDQGLQFLIQYYNGEERAKGNILERFSAQQFPDLHSELNLSSLELGDSALYFCASSASTSGAYNEQFFGPGTRLTVL.

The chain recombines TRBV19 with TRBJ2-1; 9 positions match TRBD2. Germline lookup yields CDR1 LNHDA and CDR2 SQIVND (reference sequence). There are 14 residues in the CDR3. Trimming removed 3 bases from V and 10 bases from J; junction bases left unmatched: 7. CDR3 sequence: CASSMGGLAGEQFF. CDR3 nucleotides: TGTGCCAGTAGTATGGGGGGACTAGCAGGGGAGCAGTTCTTC.

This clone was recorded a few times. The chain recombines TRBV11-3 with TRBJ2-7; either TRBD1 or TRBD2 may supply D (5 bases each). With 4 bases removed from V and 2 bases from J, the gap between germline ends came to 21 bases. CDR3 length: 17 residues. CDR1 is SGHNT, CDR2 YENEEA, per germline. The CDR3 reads CASSSRLFGTSAYEQYF. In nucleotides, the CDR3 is TGTGCCAGCAGCTCTCGCCTCTTCGGGACGAGCGCCTACGAGCAGTACTTC.

CDR3 DNA: TGTGCCAGCAGCCCCCGATTAGCGGGGCCTAGCACAGATACGCAGTATTTT. Protein: CASSPRLAGPSTDTQYF. The gene calls are TRBV11-3 and TRBJ2-3; 8 bases are shared with TRBD2. Per germline, CDR1 SGHNT and CDR2 YENEEA. The CDR3 totals 17 residues. Trimming cost V 5 bases and J 0 bases; bases outside gene matches: 10.

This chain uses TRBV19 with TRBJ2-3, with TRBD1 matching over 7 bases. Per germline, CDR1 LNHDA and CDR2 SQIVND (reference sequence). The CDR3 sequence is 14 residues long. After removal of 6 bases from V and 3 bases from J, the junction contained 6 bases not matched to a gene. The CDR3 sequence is CASSTGVGTDTQYF. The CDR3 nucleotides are TGTGCCAGTAGCACAGGGGTGGGGACAGATACGCAGTATTTT. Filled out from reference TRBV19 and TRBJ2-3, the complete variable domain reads DGGITQSPKYLFRKEGQNVTLSCEQNLNHDAMYWYRQDPGQGLRLIYYSQIVNDFQKGDIAEGYSVSREKKESFPLTVTSAQKNPTAFYLCASSTGVGTDTQYFGPGTRLTVL.

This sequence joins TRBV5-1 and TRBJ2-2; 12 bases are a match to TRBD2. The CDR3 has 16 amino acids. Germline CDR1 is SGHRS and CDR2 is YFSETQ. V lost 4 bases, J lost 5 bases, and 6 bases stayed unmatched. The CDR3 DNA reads TGCGCCAGCAGCCCGAGACTAGCGGGAGTTACCGGGGAGCTGTTTTTT. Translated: CASSPRLAGVTGELFF.

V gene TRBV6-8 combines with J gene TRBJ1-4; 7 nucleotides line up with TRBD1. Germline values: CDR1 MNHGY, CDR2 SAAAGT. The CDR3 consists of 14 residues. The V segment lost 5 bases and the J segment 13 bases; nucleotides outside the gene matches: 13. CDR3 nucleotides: TGTGCCAGCAGTCCATCTCCCGGGACAGAGGGACTGTTTTTT. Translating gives CASSPSPGTEGLFF.

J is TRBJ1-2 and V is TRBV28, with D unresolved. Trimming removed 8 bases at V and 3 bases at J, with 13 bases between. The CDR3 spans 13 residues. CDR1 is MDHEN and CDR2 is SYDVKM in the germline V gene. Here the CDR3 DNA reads TGTGCCAGCGGCCGGGCCGACTACTATGGCTACACCTTC. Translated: CASGRADYYGYTF.

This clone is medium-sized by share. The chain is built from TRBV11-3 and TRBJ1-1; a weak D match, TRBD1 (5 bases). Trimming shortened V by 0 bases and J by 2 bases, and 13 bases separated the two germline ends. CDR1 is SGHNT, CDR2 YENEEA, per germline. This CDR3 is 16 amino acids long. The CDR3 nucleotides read TGTGCCAGCAGCTTAGACAGGGCCAGGGCTAACACTGAAGCTTTCTTT. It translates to CASSLDRARANTEAFF.

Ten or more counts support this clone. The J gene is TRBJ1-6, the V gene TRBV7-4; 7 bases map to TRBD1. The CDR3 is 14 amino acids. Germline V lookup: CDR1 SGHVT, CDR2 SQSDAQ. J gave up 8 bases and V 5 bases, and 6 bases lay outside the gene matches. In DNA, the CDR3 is TGTGCCAGCAGCCCCGGGGACAGCTATTCACCCCTCCACTTT. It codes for CASSPGDSYSPLHF.

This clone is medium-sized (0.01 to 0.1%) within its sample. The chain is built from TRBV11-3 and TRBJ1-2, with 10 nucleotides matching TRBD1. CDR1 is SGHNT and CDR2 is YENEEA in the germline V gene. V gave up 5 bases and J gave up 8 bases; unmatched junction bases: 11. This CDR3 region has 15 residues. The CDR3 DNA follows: TGTGCCAGCAGCCCCTCGACAGGGGGCTACGGGGGCTACACCTTC. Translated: CASSPSTGGYGGYTF.

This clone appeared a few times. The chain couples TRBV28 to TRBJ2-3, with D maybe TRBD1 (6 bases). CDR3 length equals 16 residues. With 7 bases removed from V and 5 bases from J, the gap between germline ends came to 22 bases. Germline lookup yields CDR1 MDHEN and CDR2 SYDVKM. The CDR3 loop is CASINRQALPKDTQYF. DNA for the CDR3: TGTGCCAGCATTAACCGACAGGCCCTTCCGAAAGATACGCAGTATTTT.

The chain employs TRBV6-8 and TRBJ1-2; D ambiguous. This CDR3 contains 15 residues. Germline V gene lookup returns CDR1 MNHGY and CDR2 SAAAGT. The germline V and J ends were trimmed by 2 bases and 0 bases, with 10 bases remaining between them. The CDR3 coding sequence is TGTGCCAGCAGTTACAGGACGGCGACTAACTATGGCTACACCTTC. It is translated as CASSYRTATNYGYTF.

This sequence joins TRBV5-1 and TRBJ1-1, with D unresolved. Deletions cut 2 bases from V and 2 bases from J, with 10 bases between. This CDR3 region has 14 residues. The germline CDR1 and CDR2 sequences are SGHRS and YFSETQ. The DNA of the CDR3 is TGCGCCAGCAGCTTAGAGACACTCAACACTGAAGCTTTCTTT. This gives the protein CASSLETLNTEAFF.

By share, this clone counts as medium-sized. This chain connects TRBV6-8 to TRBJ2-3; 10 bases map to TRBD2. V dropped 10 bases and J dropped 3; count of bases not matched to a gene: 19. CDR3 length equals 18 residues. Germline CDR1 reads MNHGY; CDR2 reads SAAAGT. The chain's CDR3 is CATGPGLAHLPGTDTQYF. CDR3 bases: TGTGCCACCGGACCGGGACTAGCGCACCTCCCCGGGACAGATACGCAGTATTTT.

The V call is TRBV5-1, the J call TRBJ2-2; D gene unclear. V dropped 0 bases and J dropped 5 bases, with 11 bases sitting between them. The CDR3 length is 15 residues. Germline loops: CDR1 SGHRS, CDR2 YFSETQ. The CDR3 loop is CASSLATLGTGELFF. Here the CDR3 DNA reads TGCGCCAGCAGCTTGGCGACCCTGGGGACCGGGGAGCTGTTTTTT.

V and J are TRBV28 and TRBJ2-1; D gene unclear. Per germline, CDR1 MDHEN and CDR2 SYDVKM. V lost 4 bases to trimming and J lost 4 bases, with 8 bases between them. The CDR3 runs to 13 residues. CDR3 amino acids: CASSSPRYNEQFF. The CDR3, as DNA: TGTGCCAGCAGTTCCCCAAGGTACAATGAGCAGTTCTTC.

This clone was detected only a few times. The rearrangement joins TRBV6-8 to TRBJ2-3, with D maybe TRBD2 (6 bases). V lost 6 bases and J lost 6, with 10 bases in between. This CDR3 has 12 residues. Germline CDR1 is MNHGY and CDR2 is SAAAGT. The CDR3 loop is CASRASGDTQYF. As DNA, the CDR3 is TGTGCCAGCAGGGCCAGCGGGGATACGCAGTATTTT.

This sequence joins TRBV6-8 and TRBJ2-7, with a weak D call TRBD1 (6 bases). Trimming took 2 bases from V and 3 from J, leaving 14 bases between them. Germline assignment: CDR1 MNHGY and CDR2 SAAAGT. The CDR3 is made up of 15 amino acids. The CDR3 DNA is TGTGCCAGCAGTTACGCACAGGGACAAAGCTACGAGCAGTACTTC. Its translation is CASSYAQGQSYEQYF.

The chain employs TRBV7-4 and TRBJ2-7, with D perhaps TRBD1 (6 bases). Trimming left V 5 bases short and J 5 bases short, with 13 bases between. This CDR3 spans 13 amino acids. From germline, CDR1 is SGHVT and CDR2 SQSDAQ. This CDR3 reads CASSVGRGNEQYF. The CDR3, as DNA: TGTGCCAGCAGCGTTGGCAGGGGTAACGAGCAGTACTTC.

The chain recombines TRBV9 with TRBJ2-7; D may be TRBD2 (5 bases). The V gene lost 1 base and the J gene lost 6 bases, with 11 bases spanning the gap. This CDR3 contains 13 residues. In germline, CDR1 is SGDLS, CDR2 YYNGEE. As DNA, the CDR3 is TGTGCCAGCAGCGTAACGTCCCGGGGCGAGCAGTACTTC. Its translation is CASSVTSRGEQYF.

CDR3 sequence (DNA): TGCAGCGTTGCGGCGAGAGGGGGCGGCACTGAAGCTTTCTTT. Translation gives CSVAARGGGTEAFF. This chain joins TRBV29-1 and TRBJ1-1; 7 bases map to TRBD1. CDR3 length: 14 residues. After removal of 4 bases from V and 4 bases from J, the junction contained 9 bases not matched to a gene. Germline CDR1 reads SQVTM; CDR2 reads ANQGSEA.

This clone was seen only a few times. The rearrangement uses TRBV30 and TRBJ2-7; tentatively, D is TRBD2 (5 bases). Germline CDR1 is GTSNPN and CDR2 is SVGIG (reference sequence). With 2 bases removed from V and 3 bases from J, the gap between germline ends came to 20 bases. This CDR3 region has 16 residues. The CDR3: CAWSFRGVDSLYEQYF. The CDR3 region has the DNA TGTGCCTGGAGTTTCCGGGGAGTGGATTCGCTCTACGAGCAGTACTTC.

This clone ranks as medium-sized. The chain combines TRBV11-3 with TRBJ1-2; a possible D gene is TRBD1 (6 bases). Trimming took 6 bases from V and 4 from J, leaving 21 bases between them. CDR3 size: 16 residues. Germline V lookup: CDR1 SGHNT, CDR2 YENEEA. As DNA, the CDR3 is TGTGCCAGCAGTTCCCGAGCTGGGCAGGGGAGCTATGGCTACACCTTC. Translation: CASSSRAGQGSYGYTF. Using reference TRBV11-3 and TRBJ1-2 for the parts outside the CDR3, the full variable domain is EAGVVQSPRYKIIEKKQPVAFWCNPISGHNTLYWYLQNLGQGPELLIRYENEEAVDDSQLPKDRFSAERLKGVDSTLKIQPAELGDSAVYLCASSSRAGQGSYGYTFGSGTRLTVV.

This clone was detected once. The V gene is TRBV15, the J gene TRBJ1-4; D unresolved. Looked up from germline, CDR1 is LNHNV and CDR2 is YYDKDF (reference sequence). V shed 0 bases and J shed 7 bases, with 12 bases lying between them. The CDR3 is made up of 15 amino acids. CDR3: CATSREPGTGEKLFF. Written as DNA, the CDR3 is TGTGCCACCAGCAGAGAGCCGGGTACGGGTGAAAAACTGTTTTTT.

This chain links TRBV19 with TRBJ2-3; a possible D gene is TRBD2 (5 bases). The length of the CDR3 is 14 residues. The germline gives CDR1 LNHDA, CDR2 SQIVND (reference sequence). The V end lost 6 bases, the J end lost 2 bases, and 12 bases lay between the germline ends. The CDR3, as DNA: TGTGCCAGTAGGGCGGGTGTTGCCACAGATACGCAGTATTTT. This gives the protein CASRAGVATDTQYF.

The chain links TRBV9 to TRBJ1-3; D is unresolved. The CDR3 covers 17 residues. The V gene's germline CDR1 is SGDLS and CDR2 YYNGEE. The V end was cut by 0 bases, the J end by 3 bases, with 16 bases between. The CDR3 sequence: CASSVDPKGRVGNTIYF. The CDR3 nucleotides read TGTGCCAGCAGCGTAGACCCCAAAGGGAGGGTTGGAAACACCATATATTTT.

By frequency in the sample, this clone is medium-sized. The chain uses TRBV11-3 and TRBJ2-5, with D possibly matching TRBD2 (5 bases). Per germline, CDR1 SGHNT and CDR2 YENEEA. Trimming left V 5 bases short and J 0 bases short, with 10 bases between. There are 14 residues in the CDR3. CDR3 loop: CASSAAGDQETQYF. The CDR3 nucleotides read TGTGCCAGCAGCGCAGCCGGGGACCAAGAGACCCAGTACTTC.

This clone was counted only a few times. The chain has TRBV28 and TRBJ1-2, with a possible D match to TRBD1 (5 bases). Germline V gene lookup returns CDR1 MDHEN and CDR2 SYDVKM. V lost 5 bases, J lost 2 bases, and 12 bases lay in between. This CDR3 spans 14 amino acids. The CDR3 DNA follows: TGTGCCAGCAGTATAACAGGAAGGAACTATGGCTACACCTTC. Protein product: CASSITGRNYGYTF.